This TCR beta chain was captured in a study of T-cell memory formation after mild COVID-19. General study results and limits: Contracting CD4+ clones lay largely in CM and EM, with CD8+ ones residing in EMRA.

Trimming removed 4 bases at V and 5 bases at J, with 16 bases between. The CDR3 length is 14 residues. Looked up from germline, CDR1 is SGHRS and CDR2 is YFSETQ. Concerning this clonotype: Its antigen is currently unknown.

TCRdb called the 5' RACE reads again in MiXCR, with one record for every CDR3 protein. The repertoire holds 550,000 to 700,000 distinct CDR3 sequences, with approximately 15% as singletons. The V gene is TRBV5-1, the J gene TRBJ2-7; tentatively, D is TRBD1 (5 bases). This sequence was found in an adult woman who had mild COVID-19 (a few samples of this study predate the infection). Cell type and time point are not known. Input material: PBMCs or a T cell subset sorted from them (not recorded which). CDR3 protein: CASSPPGRVDEQYF. In DNA, the CDR3 is TGCGCCAGCAGCCCACCGGGCAGGGTCGACGAGCAGTACTTC.